This entry lists 15 T cell receptor beta chains sequenced from one sample in a study of cytomegalovirus exposure and HLA in healthy donors. The PCR contained 60 Vbeta and 13 Jbeta primers. Repertoires were generated with immunoSEQ multiplex PCR, while TCRdb's copy carries only in-frame clones and drops some. The sample has 140,000 or so clones, around 90% seen once. Specimen: PBMCs. The receptors originated from a woman between 35 and 50 years old in good health and CMV-seronegative.

The V call is TRBV11-3, the J call TRBJ2-7, with TRBD2 matching over 8 bases. With 4 bases clipped from V and 4 bases from J, the junction kept 6 bases outside the gene matches. This CDR3 is built from 14 residues. Germline V gene data show CDR1 as SGHNT and CDR2 as YENEEA. The CDR3 nucleotides read TGTGCCAGCAGCTCGCCGGGACTAGTTTACGAGCAGTACTTC. Translating gives CASSSPGLVYEQYF.

CDR3 amino acids: CASSSRLADEQFF. Here the CDR3 DNA reads TGTGCCAGCAGCTCCAGACTAGCTGATGAGCAGTTCTTC. V gene TRBV11-3 combines with J gene TRBJ2-1, with TRBD2 matching over 7 bases. The CDR3 spans 13 residues. Looked up from germline, CDR1 is SGHNT and CDR2 is YENEEA. Trimming cost V 4 bases and J 8 bases; bases outside gene matches: 5.

The chain is built from TRBV7-9 and TRBJ1-4; 7 nucleotides line up with TRBD1. V was pared by 7 bases and J by 8 bases, with 19 bases of the junction left unmatched. This CDR3 has 17 amino acids. CDR1 SEHNR and CDR2 FQNEAQ come from the germline V gene (reference sequence). The CDR3 reads CASTPTYRGPSGEKLFF. Here the CDR3 DNA reads TGTGCCAGCACCCCTACTTACAGGGGCCCATCGGGAGAAAAACTGTTTTTT.

Comment on this clone: The junction differs from germline at one of its ends, possibly a read error. The chain links TRBV6-5 to TRBJ1-1; D remains ambiguous. CDR3 length: 12 residues. Per the germline V gene, CDR1 is MNHEY and CDR2 is SVGAGI. The CDR3 DNA is TGTGCCGGCAGCCGGGAGAACACTGAAGCTTTCTTT. It codes for CAGSRENTEAFF.

This chain links TRBV18 with TRBJ2-3, with TRBD2 matching 12 bases. The CDR3 is made up of 15 amino acids. Looked up from germline, CDR1 is KGHSH and CDR2 is LQKENI. The J segment lost 4 bases and the V segment lost 5 bases, leaving 4 bases of the junction unmatched. CDR3 in DNA: TGTGCCAGCTCATCCCGACTAGCGGGAGCAGATACGCAGTATTTT. Protein product: CASSSRLAGADTQYF.

The chain combines TRBV28 with TRBJ1-1; D might be TRBD1 (5 bases). Germline V CDR1 and CDR2: MDHEN, SYDVKM. V lost 7 bases and J lost 1, with 10 bases in between. CDR3 length: 13 residues. CDR3 in DNA: TGTGCCAGCAATGCCGGACAGAACACTGAAGCTTTCTTT. As protein: CASNAGQNTEAFF.

The rearrangement uses TRBV5-1 and TRBJ2-1, with D maybe TRBD2 (6 bases). This CDR3 is 12 amino acids long. Per germline, CDR1 SGHRS and CDR2 YFSETQ. The V end was cut by 1 base, the J end by 8 bases, with 7 bases between. CDR3 in DNA: TGCGCCAGCAGCTTGCCGGGGGATGAGCAGTTCTTC. It encodes CASSLPGDEQFF.

The chain uses TRBV5-6 and TRBJ2-7; D is ambiguous. Looked up from germline, CDR1 is SGHDT and CDR2 is YYEEEE. The CDR3 covers 13 residues. Trimming took 4 bases from V and 0 from J, leaving 8 bases between them. The CDR3 nucleotides are TGTGCCAGCAGCCCTTCTAGCTCCTACGAGCAGTACTTC. Its translation is CASSPSSSYEQYF. The full variable domain, its missing parts supplied by reference TRBV5-6 and TRBJ2-7, is DAGVTQSPTHLIKTRGQQVTLRCSPKSGHDTVSWYQQALGQGPQFIFQYYEEEERQRGNFPDRFSGHQFPNYSSELNVNALLLGDSALYLCASSPSSSYEQYFGPGTRLTVT.

The CDR3 here is CASSVPLYNEQFF. The DNA for the CDR3 is TGTGCCAGCAGCGTACCACTTTACAATGAGCAGTTCTTC. The chain carries TRBV11-2 and TRBJ2-1; D is unclear. The CDR3 has 13 amino acids. V lost 5 bases and J 4 bases, leaving 9 bases between the germline ends. CDR1 is SGHAT and CDR2 is FQNNGV in the germline V gene. Complete variable domain (other parts from reference TRBV11-2 and TRBJ2-1): EAGVAQSPRYKIIEKRQSVAFWCNPISGHATLYWYQQILGQGPKLLIQFQNNGVVDDSQLPKDRFSAERLKGVDSTLKIQPAKLEDSAVYLCASSVPLYNEQFFGPGTRLTVL.

Comments on this clone: One end of the junction is discordant with germline, which a read error may explain. This chain joins TRBV7-9 and TRBJ2-7, with TRBD1 identical over 8 bases. CDR3 length equals 14 residues. The germline V gene has CDR1 SEHNR and CDR2 FQNEAQ (reference sequence). As DNA, the CDR3 is TGTTCCAGCAGCTTCGGACAGGGAACCTACGAGCAGTACTTC. Its translation: CSSSFGQGTYEQYF.

This chain joins TRBV4-3 and TRBJ2-5; no definite D call. Trimming took off 1 base at V and 3 bases at J, with 9 bases between the two ends. The CDR3 sequence is 14 residues long. Germline lookup yields CDR1 LGHNA and CDR2 YSLEER. The CDR3 DNA follows: TGCGCCAGCAGCCAAGTCGCCAGCGAAGAGACCCAGTACTTC. Protein: CASSQVASEETQYF.

The chain recombines TRBV15 with TRBJ1-1; tentative D call: TRBD1 (5 bases). Germline loops: CDR1 LNHNV, CDR2 YYDKDF (reference sequence). Trimming pared 0 bases from V and 3 bases from J, leaving 8 bases between. The CDR3 consists of 14 residues. For the CDR3, the DNA is TGTGCCACCAGCAGAGATCGGGGGTACACTGAAGCTTTCTTT. Amino acids: CATSRDRGYTEAFF.

In its sample, this clone was seen a few times. This chain connects TRBV7-9 to TRBJ1-3; a weak D match, TRBD1 (6 bases). Germline lookup yields CDR1 SEHNR and CDR2 FQNEAQ (reference sequence). There are 17 residues in the CDR3. With 4 bases removed from V and 2 bases from J, the gap between germline ends came to 18 bases. The CDR3 nucleotides read TGTGCCAGCAGCTCCGGTACGGACAGAAGAACTGGAAACACCATATATTTT. Translation gives CASSSGTDRRTGNTIYF. Looking up the rest from reference TRBV7-9 and TRBJ1-3 gives the full variable domain: DTGVSQNPRHKITKRGQNVTFRCDPISEHNRLYWYRQTLGQGPEFLTYFQNEAQLEKSRLLSDRFSAERPKGSFSTLEIQRTEQGDSAMYLCASSSGTDRRTGNTIYFGEGSWLTVV.

V is TRBV7-8 and J is TRBJ2-1; D is perhaps TRBD1 (6 bases). The CDR3 runs 15 residues. Germline V gene lookup returns CDR1 SGHVS and CDR2 FQNEAQ. The V and J ends lost 3 bases and 8 bases respectively, with 17 bases between them. Here the CDR3 reads CASSLLSGASDEQFF. Written as DNA, the CDR3 is TGTGCCAGCAGCTTGTTGTCAGGGGCGAGCGATGAGCAGTTCTTC. The entire variable domain, with the rest obtained from reference TRBV7-8 and TRBJ2-1, is as follows: GAGVSQSPRYKVAKRGQDVALRCDPISGHVSLFWYQQALGQGPEFLTYFQNEAQLDKSGLPSDRFFAERPEGSVSTLKIQRTQQEDSAVYLCASSLLSGASDEQFFGPGTRLTVL.

The chain links TRBV14 to TRBJ1-1; D perhaps matches TRBD1 (5 bases). The length of the CDR3 is 13 residues. The V gene's germline CDR1 is SGHDN and CDR2 FVKESK. V dropped 1 base and J dropped 6 bases, with 9 bases sitting between them. CDR3 nucleotide sequence: TGTGCCAGCAGCCAAGCCAGGGCGTCTGAAGCTTTCTTT. Amino acid sequence: CASSQARASEAFF.